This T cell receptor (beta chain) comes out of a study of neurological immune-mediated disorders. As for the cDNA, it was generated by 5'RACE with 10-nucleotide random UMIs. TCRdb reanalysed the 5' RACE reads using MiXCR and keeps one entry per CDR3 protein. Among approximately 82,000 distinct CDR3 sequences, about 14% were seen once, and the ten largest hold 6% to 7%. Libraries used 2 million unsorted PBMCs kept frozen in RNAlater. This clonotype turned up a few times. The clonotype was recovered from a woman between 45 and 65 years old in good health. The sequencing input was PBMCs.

As DNA, the CDR3 is TGCAGTGCTAGTGGGTCAGGGGCCACTGAAGCTTTCTTT. Protein product: CSASGSGATEAFF. The rearrangement links TRBV20-1 to TRBJ1-1, with TRBD1 as a possible D gene (6 bases). Germline V gene data show CDR1 as DFQATT and CDR2 as SNEGSKA (reference sequence). The CDR3 length is 13 residues. Trimming stripped 3 bases from V and 4 bases from J, with 12 bases between.